The 18 T cell receptor beta chains in this list originate from one sample, sequenced in a study of control samples from healthy donors and cancer patients. Generated by immunoSEQ multiplex PCR, the TCRdb table keeps only in-frame clones and is missing some. The sample shows tens of thousands of clones, approximately 90% of them seen only once. The source material was PBMCs. The receptor source for this set is a man aged 30 to 45 with colorectal cancer.

The rearrangement links TRBV14 to TRBJ1-2; D might be TRBD1 (5 bases). With 4 bases removed from V and 4 bases from J, the gap between germline ends came to 10 bases. Per the germline V gene, CDR1 is SGHDN and CDR2 is FVKESK. The CDR3 has 13 amino acids. The CDR3 here is CASSPGTIYGYTF. The CDR3 DNA sequence: TGTGCCAGCAGCCCCGGGACGATCTATGGCTACACCTTC.

The chain has TRBV7-9 and TRBJ1-2, with D unresolved. Germline loops: CDR1 SEHNR, CDR2 FQNEAQ (reference sequence). V dropped 1 base and J dropped 4 bases, with 7 bases sitting between them. This CDR3 has 13 residues. CDR3 protein: CASSLGQTYGYTF. CDR3 DNA sequence: TGTGCCAGCAGCTTAGGGCAGACCTATGGCTACACCTTC.

This clone was seen once. The chain has TRBV7-2 and TRBJ2-3; TRBD2 aligns across 9 bases. The CDR3 loop spans 18 amino acids. Germline V CDR1 and CDR2: SGHTA, FQGNSA. Trimming took 5 bases from V and 1 from J; bases not matched to a gene: 13. The CDR3 coding sequence is TGTGCCAGCAGCGACAGACTAGCGGCGGCCCCGGGCACAGATACGCAGTATTTT. It yields the protein CASSDRLAAAPGTDTQYF.

The chain joins TRBV25-1 to TRBJ1-5, with unresolved D. The germline V gene encodes CDR1 MGHDK and CDR2 SYGVNS. The CDR3 is 13 amino acids. V shed 3 bases and J shed 9 bases, with 12 bases lying between them. CDR3 DNA: TGTGCCAGCAGTGAGAACGTCGGGAGGCCCCAGCATTTT. Translating gives CASSENVGRPQHF.

This clone has only one observation. CDR3 nucleotides: TGCAGCGGCATGACAGGGGGAGGGACTGAAGCTTTCTTT. The encoded protein is CSGMTGGGTEAFF. The chain combines TRBV29-1 with TRBJ1-1, with 9 bases identical to TRBD1. Trimming removed 7 bases from V and 5 bases from J; junction bases left unmatched: 8. The CDR3 spans 13 residues. From germline, CDR1 is SQVTM and CDR2 ANQGSEA.

V gene TRBV6-6 combines with J gene TRBJ1-2, with D hard to call. The germline gives CDR1 MNHNY, CDR2 SVGAGI (reference sequence). V lost 2 bases and J 8 bases, leaving 6 bases between the germline ends. The CDR3 covers 11 residues. The CDR3 reads CASSYDRGYTF. The CDR3 nucleotides are TGTGCCAGCAGTTACGACCGGGGCTACACCTTC.

The chain carries TRBV18 and TRBJ1-2; D is unclear. Germline V gene lookup returns CDR1 KGHSH and CDR2 LQKENI. V lost 0 bases and J lost 6, with 17 bases in between. This CDR3 spans 16 amino acids. DNA for the CDR3: TGTGCCAGCTCACCACCGCGGGGTTTCGCTCGAGATGGCTACACCTTC. As protein: CASSPPRGFARDGYTF.

The chain recombines TRBV9 with TRBJ2-1, with 8 nucleotides matching TRBD1. V shed 2 bases, J shed 7 bases, and the junction held 8 bases outside the gene matches. The CDR3 runs to 15 residues. Germline CDR1 and CDR2: SGDLS and YYNGEE. CDR3 protein: CASSVGQGMRNEQFF. The CDR3 nucleotides read TGTGCCAGCAGCGTTGGACAGGGAATGCGGAATGAGCAGTTCTTC.

The rearrangement links TRBV5-5 to TRBJ1-4; the match to TRBD1 covers 9 bases. The CDR3 has 16 amino acids. Germline CDR1 SGHKS, CDR2 YYEKEE (reference sequence). V gave up 4 bases and J gave up 7 bases; unmatched junction bases: 11. Here the CDR3 reads CASSHSGGTGTEKLFF. CDR3 sequence (DNA): TGTGCCAGCAGCCATTCCGGGGGGACAGGGACTGAAAAACTGTTTTTT. The full variable domain, in which reference TRBV5-5 and TRBJ1-4 provide the parts outside the CDR3, is DAGVTQSPTHLIKTRGQQVTLRCSPISGHKSVSWYQQVLGQGPQFIFQYYEKEERGRGNFPDRFSARQFPNYSSELNVNALLLGDSALYLCASSHSGGTGTEKLFFGSGTQLSVL.

The chain couples TRBV6-6 to TRBJ1-4, with D tentatively TRBD1 (6 bases). The germline V gene encodes CDR1 MNHNY and CDR2 SVGAGI (reference sequence). The CDR3 loop spans 14 amino acids. Trimming removed 5 bases from V and 3 bases from J, with 10 bases in between. CDR3 bases: TGTGCCAGCAGTCTTGGGACACCTAATGAAAAACTGTTTTTT. Translation: CASSLGTPNEKLFF.

The chain has TRBV6-4 and TRBJ2-1, with 8 bases aligning to TRBD2. The V and J ends lost 5 bases and 4 bases, in that order; junction bases with no gene match: 19. Germline loops: CDR1 MRHNA, CDR2 SNTAGT. The CDR3 length is 19 residues. CDR3 bases: TGTGCCAGCAGTCCTATCGCCGGGATAGCGGGGAGCCCTTACAATGAGCAGTTCTTC. As protein: CASSPIAGIAGSPYNEQFF.

CDR3 nucleotide sequence: TGTGCCAGCTCACCACAACCCGGGACAGGGAACTATGGCTACACCTTC. Translation gives CASSPQPGTGNYGYTF. The V call is TRBV18, the J call TRBJ1-2; 9 bases agree with TRBD1. Germline V CDR1 and CDR2: KGHSH, LQKENI. This CDR3 is 16 amino acids long. Trimming took 1 base from V and 2 from J; bases not matched to a gene: 5. Combining the CDR3 with reference TRBV18 and TRBJ1-2 gives the whole variable domain NAGVMQNPRHLVRRRGQEARLRCSPMKGHSHVYWYRQLPEEGLKFMVYLQKENIIDESGMPKERFSAEFPKEGPSILRIQQVVRGDSAAYFCASSPQPGTGNYGYTFGSGTRLTVV.

The V call is TRBV9, the J call TRBJ1-1; D is possibly TRBD1 (6 bases). This CDR3 has 15 residues. The ends were cut back, 2 bases at V and 0 bases at J, with 11 bases in the middle. CDR1 is SGDLS, CDR2 YYNGEE, per germline. CDR3 bases: TGTGCCAGCAGCGTTGGGGGGGCCATGAACACTGAAGCTTTCTTT. This codes for CASSVGGAMNTEAFF.

The V gene is TRBV7-2, the J gene TRBJ1-1; D is ambiguous. The CDR3 runs to 15 residues. Germline values: CDR1 SGHTA, CDR2 FQGNSA. V was trimmed by 5 bases and J by 0 bases, leaving 13 bases between them. CDR3 in amino acids: CASSRGLIMNTEAFF. Here the CDR3 DNA reads TGTGCCAGCAGCCGTGGACTGATTATGAACACTGAAGCTTTCTTT. Looking up the rest from reference TRBV7-2 and TRBJ1-1 gives the full variable domain: GAGVSQSPSNKVTEKGKDVELRCDPISGHTALYWYRQSLGQGLEFLIYFQGNSAPDKSGLPSDRFSAERTGGSVSTLTIQRTQQEDSAVYLCASSRGLIMNTEAFFGQGTRLTVV.

The chain uses TRBV10-3 and TRBJ1-2; D perhaps matches TRBD1 (6 bases). Looked up from germline, CDR1 is ENHRY and CDR2 is SYGVKD. The CDR3 totals 14 residues. The V end was cut by 7 bases, the J end by 7 bases, with 19 bases between. CDR3 residues: CAIKDSRKGSGYTF. DNA for the CDR3: TGTGCCATCAAGGACAGTAGGAAGGGTAGTGGCTACACCTTC.

The genes are TRBV4-2 and TRBJ1-4; D remains unclear. Germline CDR1 reads LGHNA; CDR2 reads YNFKEQ. Between the trimmed V and J ends, which lost 0 bases and 7 bases, there was a span of 3 bases. This CDR3 is built from 12 residues. CDR3: CASSQDLEKLFF. The CDR3 DNA reads TGTGCCAGCAGCCAAGATCTTGAAAAACTGTTTTTT.

The genes are TRBV27 and TRBJ2-1; TRBD1 might be the D (5 bases). The CDR3 contains 14 residues. The germline V gene has CDR1 MNHEY and CDR2 SMNVEV (reference sequence). V gave up 5 bases and J gave up 8 bases, with 16 bases separating them. The CDR3 DNA reads TGTGCCAGCAGTCCGACAGAGAGCGACGATGAGCAGTTCTTC. It codes for CASSPTESDDEQFF.

The chain recombines TRBV7-6 with TRBJ2-2; D may be TRBD1 (6 bases). Germline V lookup: CDR1 SGHVS, CDR2 FNYEAQ. Trimming removed 5 bases from V and 1 base from J, with 17 bases in between. This CDR3 spans 17 amino acids. CDR3 coding DNA: TGTGCCAGCAGCCAGGGTCGGACGGACAGGAACACCGGGGAGCTGTTTTTT. Encoded protein: CASSQGRTDRNTGELFF.